Detailed here is one TCR beta chain. The antigen remains undetermined. This specimen comes from a study of cytomegalovirus exposure and HLA in healthy donors. Study at large: Assignment to the Caucasian-associated ancestry cluster applied to less than 85% of the approximately 390 genotyped donors. Findings of the study overall: About 90% or about 30% of the time was how often most TCR beta V segments were productive, according to an earlier analysis. CMV serostatus was the sole immune exposure data available.

Germline CDR1 reads MNHEY; CDR2 reads SMNVEV (reference sequence). CDR3 length equals 13 residues. With 2 bases clipped from V and 4 bases from J, the junction kept 0 bases outside the gene matches. PCR was performed using 60 Vbeta and 13 Jbeta primers. The protocol was immunoSEQ multiplex PCR, while the TCRdb copy is restricted to in-frame clones and leaves out a portion. Of 150,000 to 200,000 clones in the sample, about 80% are singletons; the top ten hold 0.65%. This chain connects TRBV27 to TRBJ1-2, with TRBD1 matching over 8 bases. The specimen sequenced was PBMCs. This sequence originates from a boy between 10 and 17 years old in good health and CMV-seronegative. The CDR3 sequence: CASSLGQGYGYTF. Written as DNA, the CDR3 is TGTGCCAGCAGTTTAGGACAGGGCTATGGCTACACCTTC.